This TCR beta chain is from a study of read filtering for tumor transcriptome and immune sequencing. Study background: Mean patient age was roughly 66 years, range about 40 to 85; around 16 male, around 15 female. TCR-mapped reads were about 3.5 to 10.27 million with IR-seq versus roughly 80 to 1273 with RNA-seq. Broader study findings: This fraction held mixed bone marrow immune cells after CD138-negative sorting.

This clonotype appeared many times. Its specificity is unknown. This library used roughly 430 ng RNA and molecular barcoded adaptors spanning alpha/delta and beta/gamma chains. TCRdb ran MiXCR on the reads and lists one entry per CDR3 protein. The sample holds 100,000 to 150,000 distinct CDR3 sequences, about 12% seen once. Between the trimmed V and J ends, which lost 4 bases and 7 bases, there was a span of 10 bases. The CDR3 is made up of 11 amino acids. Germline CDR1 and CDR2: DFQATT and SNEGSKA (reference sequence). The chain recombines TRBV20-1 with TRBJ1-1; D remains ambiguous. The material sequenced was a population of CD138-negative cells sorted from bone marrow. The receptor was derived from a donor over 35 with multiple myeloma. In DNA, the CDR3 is TGCAGTGCTACCCGGACGCATGAAGCTTTCTTT. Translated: CSATRTHEAFF.